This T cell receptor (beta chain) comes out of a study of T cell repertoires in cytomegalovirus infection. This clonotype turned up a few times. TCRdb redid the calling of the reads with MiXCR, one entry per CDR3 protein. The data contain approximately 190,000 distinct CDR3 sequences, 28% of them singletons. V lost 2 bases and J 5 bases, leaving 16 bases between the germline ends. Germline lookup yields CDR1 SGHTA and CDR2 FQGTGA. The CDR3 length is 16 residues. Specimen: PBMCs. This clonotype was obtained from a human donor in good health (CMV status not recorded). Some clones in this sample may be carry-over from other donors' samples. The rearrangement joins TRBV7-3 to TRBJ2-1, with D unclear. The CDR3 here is CASSLVPLTLNNEQFF. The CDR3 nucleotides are TGTGCCAGCAGCTTAGTCCCCCTTACGTTAAACAATGAGCAGTTCTTC.